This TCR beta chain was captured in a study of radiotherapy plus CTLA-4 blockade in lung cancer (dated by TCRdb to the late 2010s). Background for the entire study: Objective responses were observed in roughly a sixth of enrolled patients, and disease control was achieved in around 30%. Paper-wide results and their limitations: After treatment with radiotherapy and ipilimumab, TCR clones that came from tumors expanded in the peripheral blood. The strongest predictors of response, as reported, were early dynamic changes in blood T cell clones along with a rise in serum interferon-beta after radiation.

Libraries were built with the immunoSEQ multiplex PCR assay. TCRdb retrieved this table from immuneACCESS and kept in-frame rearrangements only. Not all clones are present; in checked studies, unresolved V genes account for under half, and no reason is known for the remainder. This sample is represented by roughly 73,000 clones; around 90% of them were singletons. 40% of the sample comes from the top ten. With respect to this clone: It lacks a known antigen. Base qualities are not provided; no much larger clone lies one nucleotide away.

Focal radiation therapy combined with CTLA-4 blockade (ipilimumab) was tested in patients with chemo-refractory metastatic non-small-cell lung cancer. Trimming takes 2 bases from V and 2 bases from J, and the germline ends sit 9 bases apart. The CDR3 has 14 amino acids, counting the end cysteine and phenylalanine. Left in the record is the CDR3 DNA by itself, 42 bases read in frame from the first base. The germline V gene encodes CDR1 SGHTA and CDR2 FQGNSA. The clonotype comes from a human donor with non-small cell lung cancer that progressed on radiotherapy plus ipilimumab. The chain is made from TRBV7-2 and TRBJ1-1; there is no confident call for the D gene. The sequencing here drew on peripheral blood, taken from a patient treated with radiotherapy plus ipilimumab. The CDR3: CASSLHFRNTEAFF. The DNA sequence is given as TGTGCCAGCAGCTTACACTTCAGAAACACTGAAGCTTTCTTT.